This TCR beta chain derives from a study of identical twins. Healthy Caucasians were all of the donors. This clonotype has only a few counts. Its specificity is unknown. Study-wide points: Diverse VJ usage suggested most zero-insertion clonotypes were not invariant T cells. Insertions ran lower in abundant cord blood beta clonotypes, though not in memory repertoires.

In TCRdb, the 5' RACE reads were re-called with MiXCR into one record per CDR3 protein. The sample includes 240,000 or so distinct CDR3 sequences, roughly a tenth of them seen just once. The CDR3 runs to 16 residues. Germline V gives CDR1 SGHAT, CDR2 FQNNGV. The V gene end was trimmed by 0 bases and the J gene end by 5 bases; junction bases not matched to a gene: 9. V usage is TRBV11-2 and J usage is TRBJ2-7, with 8 bases matching TRBD2. The specimen sequenced was memory T cells sorted from blood. This sequence originates from a middle-aged man in good health. The CDR3 DNA reads TGTGCCAGCAGCTTAGATAGCGGGGTCAAAGGCGACGAGCAGTACTTC. Translation gives CASSLDSGVKGDEQYF.